Listed below are T cell receptor beta chains from one sample, sequenced in a study of graft-versus-host responses after intestinal transplantation. Sequenced by immunoSEQ multiplex PCR; TCRdb stores in-frame clones only, minus some. The sample has about 64,000 clones, roughly 92% seen once. The material was bone marrow, obtained roughly 110 weeks after intestinal transplantation. These receptors were obtained from a human patient who received an intestinal transplant, so some T cells may come from the graft donor. Both conserved end residues are part of each CDR3. The D gene is left open where the match is weak. Expanded clones are given a class, and other clones once, few, many or no size at all.

j_gene | v_gene | d_gene | abundance | CDR3nt | CDR3aa
TRBJ1-3 | TRBV7-9 | TRBD1 | - | TGTGCCAGCAGCCTAAGGGTCCGGGACAGGGGGTTTCGAAACACCATATATTTT | CASSLRVRDRGFRNTIYF
TRBJ2-1 | TRBV7-3 | TRBD2 | - | TGTGCCAGCAGCCTAGCGGGGGGGCCAGGTAATGAGCAGTTCTTC | CASSLAGGPGNEQFF
TRBJ1-2 | TRBV4-1 | TRBD1 | few | TGCGCCAGCAGCCAAGCACCGAGGCAGGGGGCGAAGACTAACTATGGCTACACCTTC | CASSQAPRQGAKTNYGYTF
TRBJ1-1 | TRBV29-1 | - | - | TGCAGCGTTGAAAGGAAGGTGAGCACTGAAGCTTTCTTT | CSVERKVSTEAFF
TRBJ1-5 | TRBV6-1 | - | - | TGTGCCAGCTCTTTCGGGGTTCAGCCCCAGCATTTT | CASSFGVQPQHF
TRBJ2-7 | TRBV21-1 | - | - | TGTGCCAGCAGCAAACCCAGCTCTAGCGGGATCCCCTACGAGCAGTACTTC | CASSKPSSSGIPYEQYF
TRBJ2-2 | TRBV6-4 | TRBD1 | - | TGTGCCAGCAGTGACTCCGGGACAGGGGAAACCGGGGAGCTGTTTTTT | CASSDSGTGETGELFF
TRBJ1-6 | TRBV5-1 | - | - | TGCGCCAGCAGCTTGGAGGGGTCAGGGGTATACTCACCCCTCCACTTT | CASSLEGSGVYSPLHF
TRBJ2-7 | TRBV7-9 | TRBD2 | - | TGTGCCAGCAGCTTCCCCCTAGCGGGGACCTACGAGCAGTACTTC | CASSFPLAGTYEQYF
TRBJ2-4 | TRBV15 | - | - | TGTGCCACCAGCAGAGATCCAGGACAGAAAAACATTCAGTACTTC | CATSRDPGQKNIQYF
TRBJ2-1 | TRBV4-2 | - | - | TGTGCCAGCAGCCCTCCCACGGGAGTTGCCTCCTACAATGAGCAGTTCTTC | CASSPPTGVASYNEQFF
TRBJ2-7 | TRBV2 | - | - | TGTGCCAGCAGTACCGGGACATTGTACTACGAGCAGTACTTC | CASSTGTLYYEQYF
TRBJ2-5 | TRBV6-5 | - | - | TGTGCCAGCACTCCCCCGGGCCCGTGGGAGACCCAGTACTTC | CASTPPGPWETQYF
TRBJ2-7 | TRBV15 | - | - | TGTGCCACCAGCAGAGATGTCCTAACTTCCTACGAGCAGTACTTC | CATSRDVLTSYEQYF
TRBJ2-6 | TRBV19 | TRBD1 | - | TGTGCCAGTAGTTCCCCCCCCGGGACAGGGGTATCTGGGGCCAACGTCCTGACTTTC | CASSSPPGTGVSGANVLTF
TRBJ1-1 | TRBV19 | TRBD1 | - | TGTGCCAGTAGTAGAAGGGGACAGCATGAAGCTTTCTTT | CASSRRGQHEAFF
TRBJ1-5 | TRBV7-6 | - | - | TGTGCCAGCAGCCGAGACAGCAATCAGCCCCAGCATTTT | CASSRDSNQPQHF
TRBJ2-7 | TRBV19 | TRBD2 | - | TGTGCCAGTAGTATAGCGGGAGGAGTCTACGAGCAGTACTTC | CASSIAGGVYEQYF
TRBJ2-7 | TRBV28 | - | - | TGTGCCAGCACCCGGGGCTCCTACGAGCAGTACTTC | CASTRGSYEQYF
TRBJ1-1 | TRBV5-4 | - | - | TGTGCCAGCAGCTTGTGGGGGGCTAGTTCGGCTGAAGCTTTCTTT | CASSLWGASSAEAFF
TRBJ2-7 | TRBV10-3 | TRBD1 | - | TGTGCCATCACTCCGGACAGGGGGGCTAGCGACTACGAGCAGTACTTC | CAITPDRGASDYEQYF
TRBJ2-1 | TRBV6-1 | TRBD2 | - | TGTGCCAGCAGTCAGCTAGCGGGGGCCTACAATGAGCAGTTCTTC | CASSQLAGAYNEQFF
TRBJ1-1 | TRBV4-3 | - | - | TGCGCCAGCAGCCAAAACACTGAAGCTTTCTTT | CASSQNTEAFF
TRBJ1-5 | TRBV6-5 | - | - | TGTGCCAGCAGTGCACAGGGCAATCAGCCCCAGCATTTT | CASSAQGNQPQHF
TRBJ1-2 | TRBV7-9 | - | - | TGTGCCAGCAGCTTAGATATGGGGGACGGCTATGGCTACACCTTC | CASSLDMGDGYGYTF
TRBJ2-3 | TRBV5-6 | TRBD2 | - | TGTGCCAGCAGCTTGGCCGGGACTAGGTTTAATACGCAGTATTTT | CASSLAGTRFNTQYF
TRBJ1-1 | TRBV28 | TRBD1 | - | TGTGCCAGCAGTCCCTCCCTGGGACAGGGCGCTGAAGCTTTCTTT | CASSPSLGQGAEAFF
TRBJ1-5 | TRBV4-1 | - | - | TGCGCCAGCAGCCGGGACGGATCAGTTTATAGCAATCAGCCCCAGCATTTT | CASSRDGSVYSNQPQHF
TRBJ2-7 | TRBV27 | - | few | TGTGCCAGCAGTTCGACGGGTTTCTACGAGCAGTACTTC | CASSSTGFYEQYF
TRBJ2-2 | TRBV5-1 | TRBD1 | - | TGCGCCAGCGGGGACAGGGGGCGACGTGGGTCCGGGGAGCTGTTTTTT | CASGDRGRRGSGELFF
TRBJ1-3 | TRBV29-1 | TRBD1 | - | TGCAGCGTCCCAGGGGGCGGCTCTGGAAACACCATATATTTT | CSVPGGGSGNTIYF
TRBJ2-7 | TRBV6-6 | TRBD2 | - | TGTGCCAGCAGTTATCTGCGGGAGAACGGCGAGCAGTACTTC | CASSYLRENGEQYF
TRBJ2-1 | TRBV5-6 | - | - | TGTGCCAGCAGATCCCAGGGCACGTCCTACAATGAGCAGTTCTTC | CASRSQGTSYNEQFF
TRBJ1-1 | TRBV6-1 | - | - | TGTGCCAGCAGTGAACCGACCCCGCCTGAAGCTTTCTTT | CASSEPTPPEAFF
TRBJ1-4 | TRBV7-9 | - | - | TGTGCCAGCAGCTTAGTCGTTCAAACCCCTAATGAAAAACTGTTTTTT | CASSLVVQTPNEKLFF
TRBJ2-1 | TRBV30 | - | - | TGTGCCTGGAGTGTACGCGGGACAGTAAACAATGAGCAGTTCTTC | CAWSVRGTVNNEQFF
TRBJ2-3 | TRBV27 | - | - | TGTGCCAGCCACTCTTGGGTGACAGATACGCAGTATTTT | CASHSWVTDTQYF
TRBJ2-5 | TRBV7-2 | - | - | TGTGCCAGCAGCTTAGGGCCCGAGACCCAGTACTTC | CASSLGPETQYF
TRBJ1-5 | TRBV2 | - | - | TGTGCCAGCACCCTGGACAGCCTAGATCAGCCCCAGCATTTT | CASTLDSLDQPQHF
TRBJ2-7 | TRBV7-9 | TRBD2 | - | TGTGCCAGCAGCCAAGATTTGGGGAGGGCCGCTCGCTACGAGCAGTACTTC | CASSQDLGRAARYEQYF
TRBJ2-3 | TRBV6-5 | TRBD2 | once | TGTGCCAGCAGTTACCACGGGACTAAGACAGATACGCAGTATTTT | CASSYHGTKTDTQYF
TRBJ1-1 | TRBV19 | - | - | TGTGCCAGTAGTTCTAACCGGAGGGGCGACACTGAAGCTTTCTTT | CASSSNRRGDTEAFF
TRBJ2-7 | TRBV28 | - | - | TGTGCCAGCAGTTTAGTCAACCCATTCTCCTACGAGCAGTACTTC | CASSLVNPFSYEQYF
TRBJ2-1 | TRBV29-1 | - | - | TGCAGCGTCAAGGACAGCGAGGATGGGGAAAGCTCCTACAATGAGCAGTTCTTC | CSVKDSEDGESSYNEQFF
TRBJ2-2 | TRBV10-3 | TRBD1 | - | TGTGCCATCCTAAGGGACAGGGGGAAGGACACCGGGGAGCTGTTTTTT | CAILRDRGKDTGELFF
TRBJ1-3 | TRBV25-1 | - | medium-sized | TGTGCCAGCAGTGTCACAGGGCCCTCTGGAAACACCATATATTTT | CASSVTGPSGNTIYF
TRBJ2-5 | TRBV7-9 | - | - | TGTGCCAGCAGTGATTTCATAGAGACCCAGTACTTC | CASSDFIETQYF
TRBJ2-3 | TRBV6-6 | - | - | TGTGCCAGCAGTACTGGGGATACGCAGTATTTT | CASSTGDTQYF
TRBJ2-7 | TRBV27 | - | - | TGTGCCAGCAGTACTGACAGTGGCTACGAGCAGTACTTC | CASSTDSGYEQYF
TRBJ2-1 | TRBV20-1 | - | - | TGCAGTGCTGAGGGTCTCGGTGAGCAGTTCTTC | CSAEGLGEQFF
TRBJ2-7 | TRBV30 | - | - | TGTGCCTGGAGTGGGCCGGGTGGATTCGAGCAGTACTTC | CAWSGPGGFEQYF
TRBJ2-3 | TRBV7-2 | - | once | TGTGCCAGCAGCTTAGACGACTATCAAGATACGCAGTATTTT | CASSLDDYQDTQYF
TRBJ2-3 | TRBV29-1 | - | - | TGCAGCGTTGAGGGGGGCAAGGGCATGGATACGCAGTATTTT | CSVEGGKGMDTQYF
TRBJ2-7 | TRBV25-1 | - | - | TGTGCCAGCAGTGATACCCTTGGAGTAGGCCACGAGCAGTACTTC | CASSDTLGVGHEQYF
TRBJ2-1 | TRBV9 | - | - | TGTGCCAGCAGCGTAGTGCCAGATAGTTACAATGAGCAGTTCTTC | CASSVVPDSYNEQFF
TRBJ2-5 | TRBV9 | - | - | TGTGCCAGCAGCTCACACGCGGCTATCCAAGAGACCCAGTACTTC | CASSSHAAIQETQYF
TRBJ1-5 | TRBV25-1 | - | - | TGTGCCAGCAGCCCAGGCTCAGGTCAGCCCCAGCATTTT | CASSPGSGQPQHF
TRBJ2-1 | TRBV11-2 | - | - | TGTGCCAGCAGCTTCTCTCGCGGGGCTGGGGTCAATGAGCAGTTCTTC | CASSFSRGAGVNEQFF
TRBJ2-3 | TRBV4-2 | - | - | TGTGCCAGCAGCCAAGGTGGGGTTAGCCCCACAGATACGCAGTATTTT | CASSQGGVSPTDTQYF
TRBJ2-5 | TRBV5-1 | - | - | TGCGCCAGCAGCCTCCAACCTTCTAGCGTTGAAGAGACCCAGTACTTC | CASSLQPSSVEETQYF